This T cell receptor (beta chain) derives from a study of CD8 T cells in Susac syndrome. This CDR3 is 15 amino acids long. J was trimmed by 5 bases and V by 6 bases; bases with no gene match: 11. The germline CDR1 and CDR2 sequences are WNHNN and SYGVQD (reference sequence). An amount of RNA that ranged from roughly 0.45 to 1 ug was reverse transcribed with random hexamers. MiXCR, run by TCRdb on the immunoSEQ multiplex PCR reads, gives a single entry per CDR3 protein. The table includes around 100,000 distinct CDR3 sequences, 95% detected once. Material: CD8+ T cells from PBMCs. The origin of this receptor is a human donor with Susac syndrome. The gene calls are TRBV10-1 and TRBJ2-7; 9 positions agree with TRBD1. CDR3 protein: CASSDATGGVDEQYF. The DNA of the CDR3 is TGCGCCAGCAGCGACGCCACAGGGGGCGTTGACGAGCAGTACTTC.